This section outlines one T cell receptor (beta chain) sequence together with its context. The data were taken from a study of blood T cell repertoires in COVID-19. Sequencing was performed with immunoSEQ multiplex PCR; in TCRdb, only in-frame clones are kept and a portion is missing. The repertoire consists of about 170,000 clones, with 70% to 90% occurring once and the leading ten covering roughly 7.3%. The CDR3 contains 17 residues. The ends lost 4 bases at V and 5 bases at J; junction bases unmatched: 7. Germline values: CDR1 LGHDT, CDR2 YNNKEL (reference sequence). Sequenced input: peripheral blood. The V gene is TRBV3-1 (or the pseudogene TRBV3-2), the J gene TRBJ2-1; 14 bases map to TRBD2. The receptor's source is a woman aged 80 or older in a cohort sampled during active or convalescent COVID-19. CDR3 region: CASSPPATSGGDNEQFF. The CDR3 DNA is TGTGCCAGCAGCCCCCCGGCGACTAGCGGGGGGGACAATGAGCAGTTCTTC.